Following are 4 T cell receptor beta chains from one sample sequenced in a study of OX40 agonist ivuxolimab in advanced cancers. TCRdb's table, derived via immunoSEQ multiplex PCR, lists solely in-frame clones and lacks some. This table holds around 37,000 clones, around four fifths found once. Sequenced here: CD4+ or CD8+ T cells sorted from blood, sampled in a trial of the OX40 agonist ivuxolimab. These receptors all stem from an adult with an advanced solid tumor such as melanoma, head and neck, liver or kidney cancer.

The chain links TRBV4-1 to TRBJ1-2, with D tentatively TRBD1 (5 bases). CDR1 and CDR2 from the germline V gene are MGHRA and YSYEKL. The CDR3 spans 12 residues. The V gene lost 4 bases and the J gene lost 10 bases, with 13 bases spanning the gap. The CDR3 nucleotides are TGCGCCAGCAGCCTCCCCACAGGATCCTACACCTTC. As protein: CASSLPTGSYTF.

The V call is TRBV7-9, the J call TRBJ2-5, with D perhaps matching TRBD2 (6 bases). CDR3 length: 12 residues. Germline CDR1 and CDR2: SEHNR and FQNEAQ (reference sequence). The V and J ends lost 2 bases and 7 bases respectively, with 8 bases between them. The CDR3 DNA follows: TGTGCCAGCAGCTTACCGGGGGTGACCCAGTACTTC. It codes for CASSLPGVTQYF.

The chain joins TRBV19 to TRBJ1-5; D remains unclear. Trimming stripped 5 bases from V and 0 bases from J, with 20 bases between. The CDR3 length is 18 residues. Looked up from germline, CDR1 is LNHDA and CDR2 is SQIVND (reference sequence). CDR3 DNA sequence: TGTGCCAGTAGTGGCGGAAGTGGATCATGGGGTAGCAATCAGCCCCAGCATTTT. This sequence encodes CASSGGSGSWGSNQPQHF.

V gene TRBV9 combines with J gene TRBJ1-6; 7 bases are shared with TRBD1. Trimming cost V 4 bases and J 3 bases; bases outside gene matches: 7. The CDR3 sequence is 16 residues long. Germline lookup yields CDR1 SGDLS and CDR2 YYNGEE. CDR3 protein: CASSRGGQVYNSPLHF. DNA for the CDR3: TGTGCCAGCAGCCGTGGAGGACAGGTCTATAATTCACCCCTCCACTTT.